This TCR beta chain derives from a study of Ad26.COV2.S vaccination and SARS-CoV-2 variants. Study-wide background: Intramuscular Ad26.COV2.S doses were given once or twice, 56 days apart.

In regard to this clone: The antigen is undetermined.

The treatment denotes: approximately 18 received Ad26.COV2.S at low or high dose, single or two shots; 5 received placebo; per-sample allocation not given. Sampling was performed 63 days after the first vaccine or placebo injection. Regarding the study as a whole: Those who received the vaccine showed greater spike-specific TCR breadth than those given placebo. The TCR breadth and depth analyses may have produced an underestimate of total T cell responses.

The repertoire was sequenced with immunoSEQ multiplex PCR; TCRdb's copy has only in-frame clones and lacks some. Of about 460,000 clones listed, roughly nine tenths were seen once; the top ten hold around 1.6%. CDR1 is SQVTM and CDR2 is ANQGSEA in the germline V gene. The CDR3 totals 15 residues. Trimming shortened V by 3 bases and J by 4 bases, and 16 bases separated the two germline ends. This rearrangement joins TRBV29-1 to TRBJ2-1; possible D gene TRBD2, 5 bases. The clonotype comes from a person between 18 and 65 years old who received the Ad26.COV2.S COVID-19 vaccine or a placebo. This specimen consisted of peripheral blood, obtained in a trial of Ad26.COV2.S vaccine versus placebo. CDR3 DNA sequence: TGCAGCGTTGAGGTTGGCGCGGGCGAATACAATGAGCAGTTCTTC. The encoded protein is CSVEVGAGEYNEQFF.